This TCR beta chain was found in a study of CD4 T cells in relation to SARS-CoV-2 and coronaviruses. Across the study: ViraFEST: approximately 10-day antigen culture of PBMCs, then TCR beta CDR3 sequencing. Study observations and caveats: The cross-reactivity analysis covered only spike protein, not other viral proteins. Approximately 65% of donors had memory CD4+ clonotypes crossrecognizing SARS-CoV-2 and common cold coronavirus spike.

Germline V gene lookup returns CDR1 PRHDT and CDR2 FYEKMQ (reference sequence). Trimming at V came to 6 bases and at J to 0 bases, leaving 4 bases not matched to a gene. This CDR3 has 16 amino acids. As to this clone: What it binds is unknown.

Before the COVID-19 pandemic, during about 2010-2019, CD4+ T cells were taken from unexposed donors. The cells were cultured for roughly 11 days before CD4+ T cells were isolated. Cells permitting, SARS-CoV-2 S/N and four cold-coronavirus spikes were tested on unexposed-donor CD4+ T cells. Clones were read by immunoSEQ multiplex PCR, and TCRdb kept only the in-frame ones, dropping some. The table includes around 11,000 clones, 80% to 85% detected once. The chain has TRBV13 and TRBJ1-6, with 8 bases aligning to TRBD1. This clonotype was obtained from a human donor in good health. Sequenced sample: CD4+ T cells from PBMCs, cultured in vitro. The CDR3 coding sequence is TGTGCCAGCAGTGGGGACAGGAGCTCCTATAATTCACCCCTCCACTTT. As protein: CASSGDRSSYNSPLHF.